Listed below are T cell receptor beta chains from one sample, sequenced in a study of cytomegalovirus exposure and HLA in healthy donors. Here immunoSEQ multiplex PCR was the method, and the copy in TCRdb shows in-frame clones only, minus some. This sample's clone table lists approximately 140,000 clones. The material sequenced was PBMCs. The receptor source for this set is a woman in her forties or fifties in good health and CMV-seronegative. Both conserved end residues are trimmed from each CDR3. Fields, in order: J gene, V gene, CDR3 protein.

TRBJ2-4 | TRBV28 | ASSGTNGNIQY
TRBJ1-5 | TRBV27 | ASSLSLGSNQPQH
TRBJ2-1 | TRBV5-4 | ASSLTSGFYNEQF
TRBJ2-2 | TRBV2 | ASSEVGTSLGGELF
TRBJ2-5 | TRBV28 | ASRRSGAQQETQY
TRBJ2-1 | TRBV6-5 | ASSQTGGAGNEQF
TRBJ1-2 | TRBV28 | ASSLRQGALAYGYT
TRBJ2-5 | TRBV2 | ASKGQQETQY
TRBJ2-3 | TRBV20-1 | SALQGASQY
TRBJ1-2 | TRBV7-6 | ASSLAWTGPGGYT
TRBJ1-6 | TRBV6-6 | ASSYSSSYNSPLH
TRBJ1-5 | TRBV28 | ASRGQVRNQPQH
TRBJ2-7 | TRBV27 | ASSPTGTSAYYEQY
TRBJ2-2 | TRBV6-6 | ASSYGRFGGELF
TRBJ2-2 | TRBV7-6 | ASSPTLSGTGDTGELF
TRBJ1-2 | TRBV5-5 | ASSFQGAADYGYT
TRBJ2-1 | TRBV28 | ASSSQGALHYNEQF
TRBJ2-3 | TRBV9 | ASSPDRFPDTQY
TRBJ2-7 | TRBV5-3 | ARSLDRVGGYEQY
TRBJ2-7 | TRBV4-3 | ASSQGETGTPYEQY
TRBJ2-6 | TRBV4-2 | ASSQLVSGANVLT
TRBJ2-1 | TRBV5-4 | ASSTGGSGGNEQF
TRBJ1-1 | TRBV30 | AVDRGVNTEAF